A selection of T cell receptor beta chains follows, all from one sample in a study of control samples from healthy donors and cancer patients. Clones were sequenced by immunoSEQ multiplex PCR, and TCRdb holds only the in-frame ones, with some missing. The sample consists of more than 35,000 clones, around 94% of them appearing once. Sequenced material: blood. These TCRs come from a man between 60 and 70 years old in good health. CDR3s include the opening cysteine and the closing phenylalanine or tryptophan. A D gene is named only where the DNA matches it firmly. Size is stated for part of the rows, as once, few or many counts, or as a class when the clone is expanded.

j_call v_call clone_size d_call cdr3_aa cdr3_nt
TRBJ2-1 TRBV29-1 once TRBD2 CSAALAGGSYNEQFF TGCAGCGCTGCACTAGCGGGAGGATCCTACAATGAGCAGTTCTTC
TRBJ1-1 TRBV27 - - CASTPGRTGVTEAFF TGTGCCAGCACCCCAGGACGGACGGGGGTCACTGAAGCTTTCTTT
TRBJ2-3 TRBV3-1/TRBV3-2 - - CASSKCCPIVMQDTQYF TGTGCCAGCAGCAAATGCTGTCCCATTGTCATGCAAGATACGCAGTATTTT
TRBJ2-7 TRBV5-1 once - CASSLRTTRSYEQYF TGCGCCAGCAGCTTGCGGACCACCCGTTCCTACGAGCAGTACTTC
TRBJ2-1 TRBV3-1/TRBV3-2 - - CASSQDGLARKIF TGTGCCAGCAGCCAAGACGGCCTAGCTCGAAAGATCTTC
TRBJ2-1 TRBV7-9 - TRBD2 CASSPSGRERNEQFF TGTGCCAGCAGCCCTAGCGGGAGAGAGAGGAATGAGCAGTTCTTC
TRBJ1-1 TRBV9 - TRBD1 CASSVDEQGGTEAFF TGTGCCAGCAGCGTAGATGAACAGGGGGGGACTGAAGCTTTCTTT
TRBJ1-6 TRBV28 - - CASRAPNSPLHF TGTGCCAGCAGGGCCCCTAATTCACCCCTCCACTTT
TRBJ2-5 TRBV10-1 - - CASSETNPGTQYF TGCGCCAGCAGTGAGACCAACCCGGGGACCCAGTACTTC
TRBJ1-4 TRBV7-9 once - CASSSPEYNEKLFF TGTGCCAGCAGCTCTCCCGAATATAATGAAAAACTGTTTTTT
TRBJ2-3 TRBV25-1 - TRBD2 CASTRGASGLEDTQYF TGTGCCAGCACCCGAGGGGCTAGCGGCCTAGAGGATACGCAGTATTTT
TRBJ1-5 TRBV4-1 - - CASSQGPGYSNQPQHF TGCGCCAGCAGCCAAGGACCCGGTTATAGCAATCAGCCCCAGCATTTT
TRBJ2-4 TRBV29-1 once - CSVELAKNIQYF TGCAGCGTTGAGTTAGCCAAAAACATTCAGTACTTC
TRBJ1-5 TRBV11-2 - - CASSLSRGAQGPQHF TGTGCCAGCAGCCTATCAAGGGGGGCTCAAGGGCCCCAGCATTTT
TRBJ1-5 TRBV29-1 - TRBD1 CSVSGTGSNQPQHF TGCAGCGTAAGTGGGACAGGGAGCAATCAGCCCCAGCATTTT
TRBJ1-1 TRBV10-2 - - CASRDREAFF TGCGCCAGCAGGGACAGAGAAGCTTTCTTT
TRBJ2-5 TRBV5-4 - TRBD1 CASSLTGEETQYF TGTGCCAGCAGCTTAACAGGGGAAGAGACCCAGTACTTC
TRBJ1-6 TRBV5-1 - - CASSRETGRNNNSPLHF TGCGCCAGCAGCAGGGAAACGGGACGGAACAACAATTCACCCCTCCACTTT
TRBJ2-1 TRBV19 - TRBD2 CASSPRTSGSYNEQFF TGTGCCAGTAGTCCCCGGACTAGCGGGAGCTACAATGAGCAGTTCTTC
TRBJ1-1 TRBV3-1/TRBV3-2 - TRBD1 CASSDRGGTEAFF TGTGCCAGCAGCGACAGGGGGGGCACTGAAGCTTTCTTT
TRBJ2-3 TRBV2 - TRBD2 CASKTSYRADTQYF TGTGCCAGCAAGACTAGCTATAGGGCAGATACGCAGTATTTT
TRBJ2-3 TRBV6-1 - TRBD2 CASSDLLAGADTQYF TGTGCCAGCAGCGACCTCCTAGCGGGTGCAGATACGCAGTATTTT
TRBJ1-5 TRBV11-2 - TRBD1 CASSLGQGVDQPQHF TGTGCCAGCAGCTTAGGACAGGGCGTCGATCAGCCCCAGCATTTT
TRBJ2-5 TRBV19 - TRBD2 CASSAFGTSSQQETQYF TGTGCCAGTAGCGCTTTTGGGACTAGCAGCCAACAAGAGACCCAGTACTTC
TRBJ1-6 TRBV30 - TRBD1 CAWRRGQAHSPLHF TGTGCCTGGAGGAGGGGACAGGCGCATTCACCCCTCCACTTT
TRBJ1-5 TRBV6-6 once - CASSYLGRSNQPQHF TGTGCCAGCAGTTATTTAGGTCGGAGCAATCAGCCCCAGCATTTT
TRBJ2-5 TRBV10-1 - TRBD1 CASSHGTGEETQYF TGCGCCAGCAGCCACGGGACAGGGGAAGAGACCCAGTACTTC
TRBJ2-5 TRBV28 - - CASRPDPGETQYF TGTGCCAGCAGGCCCGACCCGGGCGAGACCCAGTACTTC
TRBJ1-1 TRBV9 once - CASSVGMNTEAFF TGTGCCAGCAGCGTAGGAATGAACACTGAAGCTTTCTTT
TRBJ1-1 TRBV30 once - CAWSNRGTEAFF TGTGCCTGGAGTAACAGAGGGACTGAAGCTTTCTTT
TRBJ2-6 TRBV7-6 once - CASSLGAGSGANVLTF TGTGCCAGCAGCTTAGGGGCAGGCTCTGGGGCCAACGTCCTGACTTTC
TRBJ2-7 TRBV27 - - CASTPTGPSYEQYF TGTGCCAGCACCCCGACGGGCCCCTCCTACGAGCAGTACTTC
TRBJ2-2 TRBV3-1/TRBV3-2 - - CASSQNHGAAVTGELFF TGTGCCAGCAGCCAAAACCACGGTGCGGCAGTAACCGGGGAGCTGTTTTTT
TRBJ2-5 TRBV6-5 once - CASSYLGWSGTQYF TGTGCCAGCAGTTACTTGGGATGGTCGGGGACCCAGTACTTC
TRBJ2-7 TRBV10-1 - - CASSDTVVREQYF TGCGCCAGCAGTGACACGGTTGTGAGGGAGCAGTACTTC
TRBJ2-7 TRBV4-2 - TRBD2 CASSLGVSGGKEQYF TGTGCCAGCAGCCTAGGTGTGTCGGGAGGGAAGGAGCAGTACTTC
TRBJ1-4 TRBV7-9 - - CASTMTTFNEKLFF TGTGCCAGCACCATGACAACCTTCAATGAAAAACTGTTTTTT
TRBJ1-5 TRBV28 once - CASSLVQGNQPQHF TGTGCCAGCAGTTTAGTACAGGGCAATCAGCCCCAGCATTTT
TRBJ2-1 TRBV11-2 - - CASSLGAESEQFF TGTGCCAGCAGCTTAGGGGCGGAGTCAGAGCAGTTCTTC
TRBJ1-1 TRBV7-8 - - CASSFSRALPEAFF TGTGCCAGCAGCTTTAGCAGGGCTCTTCCTGAAGCTTTCTTT
TRBJ1-3 TRBV7-9 - - CASSPQTGSSGNTIYF TGTGCCAGCAGCCCCCAGACGGGCTCCTCTGGAAACACCATATATTTT
TRBJ2-7 TRBV4-1 once - CASSQDPGSLYEQYF TGCGCCAGCAGCCAAGATCCGGGGAGTCTCTACGAGCAGTACTTC
TRBJ1-5 TRBV19 - TRBD1 CASTAGGTGPQPQHF TGTGCCAGTACTGCTGGAGGGACAGGGCCTCAGCCCCAGCATTTT
TRBJ2-7 TRBV27 - - CASSLMGLNYEQYF TGTGCCAGCAGCCTTATGGGACTCAACTACGAGCAGTACTTC
TRBJ2-1 TRBV7-7 - TRBD2 CASSLAAASGVNEQFF TGTGCTAGCAGCTTAGCGGCAGCTAGCGGGGTCAATGAGCAGTTCTTC
TRBJ1-3 TRBV28 - - CASSLGLGAGNTIYF TGTGCCAGCAGTTTGGGGCTTGGAGCTGGAAACACCATATATTTT
TRBJ1-2 TRBV12-5 - - CASGLVGGKNGYTF TGTGCTAGTGGTTTGGTTGGAGGGAAGAATGGCTACACCTTC
TRBJ2-1 TRBV2 - TRBD2 CARGGTSGYNEQFF TGTGCCAGGGGGGGGACTAGCGGTTACAATGAGCAGTTCTTC
TRBJ1-2 TRBV2 - - CASSEDGRNYGYTF TGTGCCAGCAGTGAAGACGGCAGGAACTATGGCTACACCTTC
TRBJ1-6 TRBV14 once TRBD1 CASSPHWGQGPSPLHF TGTGCCAGCAGCCCGCATTGGGGACAGGGACCCTCACCCCTCCACTTT
TRBJ2-3 TRBV5-4 - - CASSHDRVSTDTQYF TGTGCCAGCAGCCACGACAGAGTGAGCACAGATACGCAGTATTTT
TRBJ2-7 TRBV11-3 - - CASSSAAFHYEQYF TGTGCCAGCAGCTCGGCCGCATTCCACTACGAGCAGTACTTC
TRBJ2-2 TRBV5-6 - TRBD1 CASSLVQGANTGELFF TGTGCCAGCAGCTTGGTCCAGGGGGCGAACACCGGGGAGCTGTTTTTT
TRBJ1-2 TRBV19 - - CASSTRLSGPYGYTF TGTGCCAGTAGTACACGCCTTAGCGGCCCCTATGGCTACACCTTC
TRBJ2-7 TRBV6-1 - TRBD1 CASSEPDRGLYEQYF TGTGCCAGCAGTGAACCAGACAGGGGCCTCTACGAGCAGTACTTC